The 6 T cell receptor beta chains in this list originate from one sample, sequenced in a study of T cell repertoires in cytomegalovirus infection. Their cognate antigens are unknown. In TCRdb, the reads were re-called with MiXCR into one record per CDR3 protein. The sample consists of approximately 280,000 distinct CDR3 sequences, approximately 22% of them appearing once. The source was cultured PBMCs, collected from culture after CMV antigen stimulation. These receptors all stem from a human donor in good health (CMV status not recorded). Some clones in this sample may be carry-over from other donors' samples.

This clonotype was counted ten times or more. The chain has TRBV7-2 and TRBJ2-5; D may correspond to TRBD1 or TRBD2 (5 bases each). V lost 5 bases, J lost 1 base, and 11 bases lay in between. The germline V gene has CDR1 SGHTA and CDR2 FQGNSA. This CDR3 comprises 14 residues. The CDR3 DNA follows: TGTGCCAGCAGCCCCTCGGGGCTCCAAGAGACCCAGTACTTC. Translated, it gives CASSPSGLQETQYF.

CDR3 coding DNA: TGTGCCAGCAGTGAGGGCACCTCCCAGCATTTT. It yields the protein CASSEGTSQHF. The chain carries TRBV2 and TRBJ1-5, with D unresolved. Germline loops: CDR1 SNHLY, CDR2 FYNNEI. The CDR3 has 11 residues. The germline V and J ends were trimmed by 3 bases and 11 bases, with 8 bases remaining between them.

The chain links TRBV10-3 to TRBJ1-1; D remains unclear. From germline, CDR1 is ENHRY and CDR2 SYGVKD. Trimming removed 0 bases at V and 3 bases at J, with 11 bases between. The CDR3 is 15 residues long. The CDR3 region has the DNA TGTGCCATCAGTGAGTCATGGGCAGAGGACACTGAAGCTTTCTTT. Protein: CAISESWAEDTEAFF.

This clonotype was detected ten times or more. V gene TRBV10-3 combines with J gene TRBJ2-1; D assignment may be TRBD1 or TRBD2 (5 bases each). V was shortened by 0 bases and J by 0 bases, with 9 bases between the two germline ends. Germline V lookup: CDR1 ENHRY, CDR2 SYGVKD. CDR3 length equals 16 residues. Here the CDR3 reads CAISESPGSSYNEQFF. The CDR3 bases are TGTGCCATCAGTGAGTCACCAGGGAGCTCCTACAATGAGCAGTTCTTC.

The CDR3 DNA reads TGTGCCAGCAGCAAAATAGCGGGAGACGAGCAGTTCTTC. Its translation is CASSKIAGDEQFF. The chain carries TRBV11-2 and TRBJ2-1; 9 bases fit TRBD2. V shed 5 bases and J 10 bases; nucleotides not matched to a gene: 6. The CDR3 has 13 residues. Germline values: CDR1 SGHAT, CDR2 FQNNGV.

Concerning this clonotype: Possible read error: a much larger clone is one base away. J is TRBJ2-7 and V is TRBV7-8; TRBD1 is a possible D gene (6 bases). CDR3 size: 15 residues. Per the germline V gene, CDR1 is SGHVS and CDR2 is FQNEAQ. CDR3 DNA sequence: TGTACCAGCAGCCTTAGTGGGGGCAGATACTACGAGCAGTACTTC. This codes for CTSSLSGGRYYEQYF.